This TCR beta chain was captured in a study of CD8 T cells in ankylosing spondylitis (dated by TCRdb to between 2016 and 2019). General notes on the study: The study set out to find disease-linked TCR variants by profiling T cell receptor beta repertoires in ankylosing spondylitis patients and healthy donors. Peripheral blood was sampled, and synovial fluid was also collected from ankylosing spondylitis patients. The full study cohort was made up of 20 to 25 ankylosing spondylitis patients and 108 healthy donors. Broad study findings and their caveats: In peripheral blood, the disease-linked clones were found at relatively low frequencies and had a CD8+ phenotype. Blood from ankylosing spondylitis patients appeared to be characterized by a TCR beta motif composed of roughly eight highly homologous amino acid variants. Some of the motif variants had been reported before in the synovial fluid and blood of reactive arthritis patients, a finding that suggests common disease-initiation mechanisms. The disease-linked clones were reported as significantly enriched in matched synovial fluid samples from ankylosing spondylitis patients.

This clonotype was seen repeatedly, ten times or more. Its antigen is still unknown. There are no base qualities to consult, and no much larger clone falls within one base. Sequencing relied on an Illumina HiSeq 2500. Quantitative 5'-RACE with molecular barcodes was the method used to prepare the TCR beta libraries. On the study's bioinformatics: Disease-linked TCR variants were identified with a new computational method built on a probabilistic model of VDJ rearrangement. TCRdb reprocessing: public reads trimmed at Q25 with fastp, clones called with MiXCR, in-frame beta chains kept. Records with the same CDR3 protein are collapsed into one entry carrying the most frequent genes and DNA. TCRdb's processing, not the authors', yielded these V and J calls. The sample table shows about 240,000 distinct CDR3 sequences, and approximately 11% are seen once. The ten largest clones capture under 7% of the sample.

The CDR3 covers 12 residues, taking in both the cysteine and the phenylalanine. Of all the DNA, just the CDR3 is kept, 36 bases in frame from base 1. The germline ends are 5 bases apart after V is trimmed by 4 bases and J by 1 base. Taken from the germline V gene (reference sequence), the CDR1 and CDR2 loops are SGHKS and YYEKEE. This receptor was taken from a male donor with ankylosing spondylitis or in good health (not recorded which). The chain was built from TRBV5-5 and TRBJ2-5; no D segment can be confidently identified. The sequencing sample was made of blood, either unsorted or a sorted T cell fraction (not recorded which). This receptor has the CDR3 CASSLRQETQYF. The DNA reads as follows: TGTGCCAGCAGCCTACGCCAAGAGACCCAGTACTTC.